This T cell receptor (beta chain) originates from a study of T cell responses to AZD1222 COVID-19 vaccine. As for the study in general: Samples with a second dose at about 4 or about 12 weeks were pooled together.

This clone was picked up one time. The target antigen is unknown. Germline V gene data show CDR1 as SGHTA and CDR2 as FQGTGA. The CDR3 totals 16 residues. Trimming cost V 1 base and J 10 bases, with 17 bases left between them. Sequencing was performed with immunoSEQ multiplex PCR; in TCRdb, only in-frame clones are kept and a portion is missing. The sample consists of about 140,000 clones, just over 90% of them appearing once. Regarding the study as a whole: Breadth and depth of Spike-specific TCRs rose after two AZD1222 doses.

The chain couples TRBV7-3 to TRBJ1-6, with D possibly matching TRBD1 (5 bases). The source is an adult in good health. This material consisted of peripheral blood, taken on day 0 of AZD1222 vaccination. CDR3 region: CASSLNGAGSGSPLHF. In DNA form, the CDR3 reads TGTGCCAGCAGCTTAAATGGGGCAGGGTCGGGGTCACCCCTCCACTTT.